The 3 T cell receptor beta chains presented below share a single source sample, sequenced in a study of Ad26.COV2.S vaccination and SARS-CoV-2 variants. The treatment is: over 15 received Ad26.COV2.S at low or high dose, single or two shots; 5 received placebo; per-sample allocation not given. Day 63 after the first injection of vaccine or placebo was the sampling time. This table comes from immunoSEQ multiplex PCR, and its TCRdb copy is limited to in-frame clones, with some not included. The table records about 350,000 clones, around 87% of them present only once. The sequences come from peripheral blood, collected in a trial of Ad26.COV2.S vaccine versus placebo. The receptors here all came from a person aged 18-60 years who received the Ad26.COV2.S COVID-19 vaccine or a placebo.

V is TRBV18 and J is TRBJ1-6, with 9 bases matching TRBD1. Germline-derived CDR1 and CDR2 are KGHSH and LQKENI. Germline trimming cut 6 bases from V and 8 bases from J; bases unmatched to any gene: 8. This CDR3 comprises 15 residues. The CDR3 spells CASSLRTGADSPLHF. In DNA, the CDR3 is TGTGCCAGCTCGCTGCGGACAGGGGCTGATTCACCCCTCCACTTT.

In its sample, this clone was seen a few times. This chain links TRBV7-8 with TRBJ1-1; TRBD1 matches at 8 bases. The ends lost 3 bases at V and 4 bases at J; junction bases unmatched: 10. This CDR3 region has 16 residues. Germline lookup yields CDR1 SGHVS and CDR2 FQNEAQ. The chain's CDR3 is CASSFTGGTAITEAFF. The DNA for the CDR3 is TGTGCCAGCAGCTTTACAGGGGGAACAGCGATCACTGAAGCTTTCTTT.

The gene calls are TRBV2 and TRBJ1-6; D gene uncertain. Germline CDR1 reads SNHLY; CDR2 reads FYNNEI. This CDR3 contains 13 residues. V was clipped by 8 bases and J by 6 bases, with 11 bases between them. CDR3 bases: TGTGCCAGCTCGGCCAGGTTTAATTCACCCCTCCACTTT. Translated, it gives CASSARFNSPLHF.